This T cell receptor beta chain was captured in a study of shared clonotypes between healthy human individuals. On the study more broadly: The cohort had two women and a few men, ages 18 to 49. Study conclusions and caveats: Generation probabilities were higher for clonotypes shared across all four sorted-subset donors than for unshared ones. Relative to memory subsets, naive subsets generally showed larger estimated richness.

Assay used: immunoSEQ multiplex PCR; TCRdb lists only in-frame clones, some missing. This sample carries some 500,000 clones, approximately 95% of them seen once, and the ten largest clones take 0.05% to 0.08%. Trimming left V 4 bases short and J 0 bases short, with 10 bases between. Germline V CDR1 and CDR2: SGHDN, FVKESK. The CDR3 runs 14 residues. As regards this clone: Its antigen is unidentified.

Sample: naive CD4+ T cells sorted from blood. Subset noted: CD45RA+ positively selected. The sequence was obtained from a woman aged 25 to 39 in good health. V usage is TRBV14 and J usage is TRBJ2-7, with no clear D. DNA for the CDR3: TGTGCCAGCAGCCTAAATGTTGTCTCCTACGAGCAGTACTTC. This sequence encodes CASSLNVVSYEQYF.